These 20 T cell receptor beta chains were all obtained from the same sample, sequenced in a study of beta chain features in type 1 diabetes. General observations from the study: People with Type 1 diabetes carried modestly yet significantly shorter TCRB CDR3s in all four CD4+ subsets.

Their specific antigens are unknown. Of the isolated RNA, all was reverse transcribed, and so the sequenced material was expressed TCRB transcripts. This table comes from immunoSEQ multiplex PCR, and its TCRdb copy is limited to in-frame clones, with some not included. Here the sample spans roughly 330,000 clones, roughly 14% being singletons. Sequenced: naive CD4+ T cells from blood. These receptors were obtained from a woman aged 18-29 years with type 1 diabetes.

A few counts support this clone. V usage is TRBV6-5 and J usage is TRBJ2-7, with 7 bases that match TRBD1. Germline V gene data show CDR1 as MNHEY and CDR2 as SVGAGI. The CDR3 extends over 13 amino acids. J was trimmed by 7 bases and V by 5 bases; bases with no gene match: 8. CDR3 sequence: CASSQGTAWEQYF. The CDR3 nucleotides are TGTGCCAGCAGTCAAGGGACAGCTTGGGAGCAGTACTTC.

This clone came up a few times. J is TRBJ2-7 and V is TRBV9, with TRBD2 matching 12 bases. The J segment lost 5 bases and the V segment lost 0 bases, leaving 6 bases of the junction unmatched. The CDR3 has 16 residues. The germline gives CDR1 SGDLS, CDR2 YYNGEE. The CDR3 DNA reads as TGTGCCAGCAGCGTAGGGCTAGCGGGAGGGGTCCACGAGCAGTACTTC. Its translation is CASSVGLAGGVHEQYF. Drawing the rest from reference TRBV9 and TRBJ2-7, the complete variable domain is DSGVTQTPKHLITATGQRVTLRCSPRSGDLSVYWYQQSLDQGLQFLIQYYNGEERAKGNILERFSAQQFPDLHSELNLSSLELGDSALYFCASSVGLAGGVHEQYFGPGTRLTVT.

This clone has only a few counts. The V gene is TRBV27, the J gene TRBJ2-7, with 8 bases aligning to TRBD2. J was trimmed by 6 bases and V by 6 bases; bases with no gene match: 16. The length of the CDR3 is 16 residues. Germline-derived CDR1 and CDR2 are MNHEY and SMNVEV (reference sequence). The CDR3: CASSPGGGSWVLEQYF. CDR3 DNA: TGTGCCAGCAGCCCTGGCGGGGGGTCCTGGGTCCTCGAGCAGTACTTC.

J is TRBJ2-1 and V is TRBV5-3; D gene ambiguous. TRBV5-3 is marked as an open reading frame, function uncertain. The CDR3 runs 16 residues. V lost 6 bases and J lost 0, with 16 bases in between. DNA of the CDR3: TGTGCCAGAACCCAAGAAGCGCCCAGCTCCTACAATGAGCAGTTCTTC. Translation: CARTQEAPSSYNEQFF.

This clone was found a few times. The chain uses TRBV6-5 and TRBJ2-3; D might be TRBD1 (6 bases). Germline CDR1 is MNHEY and CDR2 is SVGAGI. CDR3 length: 16 residues. Trimming took off 2 bases at V and 0 bases at J, with 12 bases between the two ends. In DNA form, the CDR3 reads TGTGCCAGCAGTTACGATGGACAGCCTAGCACAGATACGCAGTATTTT. Encoded protein: CASSYDGQPSTDTQYF.

This clone came up a few times. The V call is TRBV5-6, the J call TRBJ2-1; 7 nucleotides align to TRBD2. Germline CDR1 SGHDT, CDR2 YYEEEE. The CDR3 has 14 amino acids. J was trimmed by 3 bases and V by 2 bases; bases with no gene match: 2. CDR3 DNA sequence: TGTGCCAGCAGCTTAGCGGGATTCTACAATGAGCAGTTCTTC. Its protein is CASSLAGFYNEQFF.

This chain joins TRBV18 and TRBJ1-5, with a possible D match to TRBD1 (5 bases). Looked up from germline, CDR1 is KGHSH and CDR2 is LQKENI. Trimming stripped 3 bases from V and 5 bases from J, with 14 bases between. This CDR3 has 15 amino acids. In nucleotides, the CDR3 is TGTGCCAGCTCACCGAGGACACCCCGGGATCAGCCCCAGCATTTT. This gives the protein CASSPRTPRDQPQHF.

The V gene is TRBV4-2, the J gene TRBJ1-3; D remains unclear. Germline CDR1 LGHNA, CDR2 YNFKEQ. V was shortened by 0 bases and J by 2 bases, with 14 bases between the two germline ends. CDR3 length: 17 residues. The CDR3 is CASSQERGTLTGNTIYF. CDR3 DNA sequence: TGTGCCAGCAGCCAAGAACGGGGTACTCTAACTGGAAACACCATATATTTT.

The V call is TRBV18, the J call TRBJ2-1; D possibly corresponds to TRBD2 (7 bases). The length of the CDR3 is 16 residues. The ends were cut back, 2 bases at V and 8 bases at J, with 19 bases in the middle. Germline CDR1 reads KGHSH; CDR2 reads LQKENI. CDR3 sequence: CASSPIWGGSGHEQFF. The CDR3, as DNA: TGTGCCAGCTCACCAATTTGGGGGGGCTCCGGGCATGAGCAGTTCTTC.

This clone showed up just a few times. The chain carries TRBV30 and TRBJ2-3; weak D call: TRBD2 (6 bases). Trimming pared 4 bases from V and 5 bases from J, leaving 13 bases between. CDR3 size: 13 residues. Germline V lookup: CDR1 GTSNPN, CDR2 SVGIG (reference sequence). CDR3 in DNA: TGTGCCTGGATGGCGGGGAAGGGAGATACGCAGTATTTT. Translation: CAWMAGKGDTQYF. Together with reference TRBV30 and TRBJ2-3, the CDR3 gives the full variable domain: SQTIHQWPATLVQPVGSPLSLECTVEGTSNPNLYWYRQAAGRGLQLLFYSVGIGQISSEVPQNLSASRPQDRQFILSSKKLLLSDSGFYLCAWMAGKGDTQYFGPGTRLTVL.

The chain is built from TRBV5-1 and TRBJ2-5; 11 bases are a match to TRBD2. V gave up 0 bases and J gave up 5 bases; unmatched junction bases: 9. The CDR3 is 17 amino acids. Germline V gene lookup returns CDR1 SGHRS and CDR2 YFSETQ. The CDR3 sequence: CASSLALAGGPGETQYF. The CDR3 DNA is TGCGCCAGCAGCTTGGCGTTAGCGGGAGGGCCGGGGGAGACCCAGTACTTC.

The rearrangement joins TRBV7-3 to TRBJ2-3; tentatively, D is TRBD2 (7 bases). V was shortened by 5 bases and J by 3 bases, with 15 bases between the two germline ends. CDR1 SGHTA and CDR2 FQGTGA come from the germline V gene. This CDR3 has 15 amino acids. The CDR3 coding sequence is TGTGCCAGCAGCGCCGGACAGCGGGGAACAGATACGCAGTATTTT. Protein sequence: CASSAGQRGTDTQYF.

The table lists this clone with a few counts. This chain links TRBV28 with TRBJ2-1; a weak D match, TRBD2 (6 bases). The CDR3 length is 14 residues. Between the trimmed V and J ends, which lost 7 bases and 0 bases, there was a span of 10 bases. Germline-derived CDR1 and CDR2 are MDHEN and SYDVKM. The CDR3 nucleotides read TGTGCCAGCATGTATAGCGGCTCCTACAATGAGCAGTTCTTC. This gives the protein CASMYSGSYNEQFF.

This rearrangement joins TRBV7-3 to TRBJ2-1; 9 bases map to TRBD2. This CDR3 is built from 15 residues. Germline V gene sequence: CDR1 SGHTA, CDR2 FQGTGA. Trimming cost V 1 base and J 5 bases; bases outside gene matches: 3. This CDR3 is CASSLKSSGNNEQFF. In nucleotides, the CDR3 is TGTGCCAGCAGCTTAAAATCTAGCGGGAACAATGAGCAGTTCTTC.

This clone was seen at least ten times. DNA for the CDR3: TGCGCCATCGACAGTCGTTGGGCCTACGAGCAGTACGTC. Translated, it gives CAIDSRWAYEQYV. V gene TRBV23-1 combines with J gene TRBJ2-7, with D perhaps TRBD1 (5 bases). TRBV23-1 is sorted into the ORF group, with uncertain function. Trimming removed 10 bases from V and 2 bases from J, with 15 bases in between. This CDR3 region has 13 residues.

J is TRBJ2-1 and V is TRBV5-4; no definite D call. CDR3 length: 15 amino acids. Germline V gene data show CDR1 as SGHNT and CDR2 as YYREEE (reference sequence). Trimming removed 0 bases at V and 3 bases at J, with 10 bases between. As DNA, the CDR3 is TGTGCCAGCAGCTTGGGCGGATTAAGCTACAATGAGCAGTTCTTC. It codes for CASSLGGLSYNEQFF.

The rearrangement joins TRBV19 to TRBJ2-7; 9 bases fit TRBD1. CDR3 length equals 16 residues. After removal of 3 bases from V and 3 bases from J, the junction contained 9 bases not matched to a gene. Looked up from germline, CDR1 is LNHDA and CDR2 is SQIVND (reference sequence). The CDR3 reads CASSIVSGTGFYEQYF. CDR3 DNA sequence: TGTGCCAGTAGTATCGTATCGGGGACAGGGTTCTACGAGCAGTACTTC.

This chain uses TRBV30 with TRBJ2-5; D possibly corresponds to TRBD1 (6 bases). Trimming took 2 bases from V and 2 from J, leaving 12 bases between them. The germline CDR1 and CDR2 sequences are GTSNPN and SVGIG (reference sequence). The CDR3 length is 14 residues. CDR3: CAWSRTGQQETQYF. The CDR3 nucleotides are TGTGCCTGGAGTCGTACAGGGCAGCAAGAGACCCAGTACTTC.

This clone was picked up a small number of times. The rearrangement joins TRBV6-5 to TRBJ2-1; 7 bases agree with TRBD2. Germline CDR1 and CDR2: MNHEY and SVGAGI. The CDR3 length is 14 residues. V trimming: 3 bases; J trimming: 5 bases; junction bases outside the gene matches: 4. Here the CDR3 reads CASSYRLADNEQFF. The CDR3 DNA reads as TGTGCCAGCAGTTATAGGCTAGCGGACAATGAGCAGTTCTTC.

This chain links TRBV7-2 with TRBJ2-5; no reliable D call. CDR3 length: 15 residues. The V end was cut by 2 bases, the J end by 4 bases, with 14 bases between. Germline values: CDR1 SGHTA, CDR2 FQGNSA. CDR3 sequence reads: CASSLPGRFRETQYF. CDR3 bases: TGTGCCAGCAGCTTACCAGGCCGCTTTCGAGAGACCCAGTACTTC.